This TCR beta chain was found in a study of blood T cell repertoires in COVID-19. Study summary: PBMCs, B-cell-depleted T cells, or T cells were the source of the cDNA or gDNA that made up the material.

Produced via immunoSEQ multiplex PCR; TCRdb's table is partial and in-frame only. Of roughly 200,000 clones in the sample, about 80% were seen once. This sequence originates from a man between 60 and 75 years old with acute or convalescent COVID-19. Sequencing was performed on peripheral blood.

The CDR3, as DNA: TGTGCCAGCTCACTACAGACAGGGTCAAAATCTGAAGCTTTCTTT. As protein: CASSLQTGSKSEAFF. This chain links TRBV18 with TRBJ1-1, with 7 bases identical to TRBD1. Germline V gene data show CDR1 as KGHSH and CDR2 as LQKENI. The CDR3 is 15 residues long. J gave up 6 bases and V 4 bases, and 11 bases lay outside the gene matches.